A selection of T cell receptor beta chains follows, all from one sample in a study of blood T cell repertoires in COVID-19. Method: immunoSEQ multiplex PCR; TCRdb's copy keeps in-frame clones and lacks some. Of about 140,000 clones in the sample, roughly 80% were seen once. Sequenced input: peripheral blood. These receptors all stem from a woman aged 55-69 years with acute or convalescent COVID-19. Both conserved end residues are part of each CDR3. A D gene is named only where the DNA matches it firmly. The size entry is marked missing in some rows and otherwise reads once, few, many or a size class.

cdr3_aa | cdr3_nt | clone_size | j_call | v_call | d_call
CSVEEYGGGGEQYF | TGCAGCGTTGAAGAGTACGGTGGCGGTGGCGAGCAGTACTTC | - | TRBJ2-7 | TRBV29-1 | -
CASGGTSGSSYEQYF | TGCGCCAGCGGGGGGACTAGCGGGAGCTCCTACGAGCAGTACTTC | - | TRBJ2-7 | TRBV4-1 | TRBD2
CAASNAANVLTF | TGTGCCGCGAGCAACGCGGCCAACGTCCTGACTTTC | - | TRBJ2-6 | TRBV24-1 | -
CASSPTIFSFHEQFF | TGTGCCAGTAGTCCTACCATCTTCTCATTCCATGAGCAGTTCTTC | - | TRBJ2-1 | TRBV19 | -
CATSDYRTGRGYTF | TGTGCCACCAGTGATTACCGGACAGGGCGGGGCTACACCTTC | - | TRBJ1-2 | TRBV24-1 | TRBD1
CASSSRPGGVYEQYF | TGTGCCAGCAGCTCCCGACCGGGGGGCGTGTACGAGCAGTACTTC | - | TRBJ2-7 | TRBV7-8 | -
CASSLSPGGVYGYTF | TGTGCCAGCAGTTTATCGCCCGGGGGGGTCTATGGCTACACCTTC | - | TRBJ1-2 | TRBV27 | -
CASSPRQVDEQFF | TGTGCCAGCAGTCCGAGACAGGTCGATGAGCAGTTCTTC | - | TRBJ2-1 | TRBV2 | -
CASSPRWDRGHADTEAFF | TGTGCCAGCAGTCCACGCTGGGACAGGGGCCACGCGGACACTGAAGCTTTCTTT | - | TRBJ1-1 | TRBV28 | TRBD1
CAWSVGGGYNEQFF | TGTGCCTGGAGTGTAGGCGGGGGGTACAATGAGCAGTTCTTC | - | TRBJ2-1 | TRBV30 | TRBD2
CATSDPSGSSYNEQFF | TGTGCCACCAGTGACCCAAGCGGGAGCTCCTACAATGAGCAGTTCTTC | - | TRBJ2-1 | TRBV24-1 | TRBD2
CASSPGLAGVGEQYF | TGTGCCAGCAGCCCAGGACTAGCGGGAGTGGGTGAGCAGTACTTC | once | TRBJ2-7 | TRBV7-9 | TRBD2
CASSRPARDLGEQYF | TGTGCCAGCAGCCGCCCAGCGCGGGACCTCGGCGAGCAGTACTTC | - | TRBJ2-7 | TRBV11-1 | -
CASSLGQRNTEAFF | TGTGCCAGCAGCCTTGGACAGAGAAACACTGAAGCTTTCTTT | - | TRBJ1-1 | TRBV6-2/TRBV6-3 | -
CASSLETHYSYEQYF | TGCGCCAGCAGCTTGGAGACGCACTACTCCTACGAGCAGTACTTC | - | TRBJ2-7 | TRBV5-1 | -
CASRLGDRGFPNIQYF | TGTGCAAGTCGCTTAGGTGACAGGGGCTTCCCGAACATTCAGTACTTC | - | TRBJ2-4 | TRBV12-2 | -
CASSPGEYGYTF | TGTGCCAGTAGTCCAGGGGAGTATGGCTACACCTTC | - | TRBJ1-2 | TRBV19 | -
CASTARDKNEKLFF | TGTGCCAGCACCGCCCGGGACAAGAATGAAAAACTGTTTTTT | - | TRBJ1-4 | TRBV3-1/TRBV3-2 | -
CASSPPPRPAYEQYF | TGTGCCAGCAGTCCCCCCCCTAGACCAGCCTACGAGCAGTACTTC | few | TRBJ2-7 | TRBV28 | -
CASSDLVAFGVGGQGGYEQYF | TGCGCCAGCAGTGATTTGGTCGCGTTTGGTGTTGGCGGGCAGGGGGGTTACGAGCAGTACTTC | - | TRBJ2-7 | TRBV10-2 | -
CASSVEGPTGANVLTF | TGTGCCAGTAGTGTAGAGGGGCCTACTGGGGCCAACGTCCTGACTTTC | - | TRBJ2-6 | TRBV19 | -
CASSTRGIAESYGYTF | TGTGCCAGTAGTACAAGGGGGATTGCCGAATCCTATGGCTACACCTTC | - | TRBJ1-2 | TRBV19 | -
CATSRVTGSNEQFF | TGTGCCACCAGCAGAGTTACAGGGAGCAATGAGCAGTTCTTC | few | TRBJ2-1 | TRBV15 | -
CASSLGIAGARNTEAFF | TGTGCTAGCAGCTTAGGGATCGCAGGGGCGAGAAACACTGAAGCTTTCTTT | - | TRBJ1-1 | TRBV7-7 | -
CASSRGSDRGTYNEQFF | TGTGCCAGCAGCAGAGGGTCGGACAGGGGGACATACAATGAGCAGTTCTTC | - | TRBJ2-1 | TRBV21-1 | -
CASVQDRLNTEAFF | TGCGCCAGCGTACAAGACAGATTGAACACTGAAGCTTTCTTT | - | TRBJ1-1 | TRBV5-1 | -
CASSDAGDQETQYF | TGTGCCAGCAGTGACGCAGGCGATCAAGAGACCCAGTACTTC | - | TRBJ2-5 | TRBV6-1 | -
CASSASGLQETQYF | TGTGCCAGCAGCGCAAGCGGGCTACAAGAGACCCAGTACTTC | - | TRBJ2-5 | TRBV9 | -